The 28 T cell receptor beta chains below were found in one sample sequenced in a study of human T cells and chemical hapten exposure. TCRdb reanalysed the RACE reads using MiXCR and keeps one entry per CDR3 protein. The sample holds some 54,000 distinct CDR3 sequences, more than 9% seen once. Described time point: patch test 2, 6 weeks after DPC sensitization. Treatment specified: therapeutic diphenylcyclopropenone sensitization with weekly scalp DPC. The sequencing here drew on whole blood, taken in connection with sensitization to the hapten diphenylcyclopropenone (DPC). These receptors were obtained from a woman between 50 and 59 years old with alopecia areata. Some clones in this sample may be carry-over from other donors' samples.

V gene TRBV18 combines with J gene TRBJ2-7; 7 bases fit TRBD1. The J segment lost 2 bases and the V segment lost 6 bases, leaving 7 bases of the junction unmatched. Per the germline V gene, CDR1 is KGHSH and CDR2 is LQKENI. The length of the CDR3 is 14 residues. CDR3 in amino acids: CASSGDRVAYEQYF. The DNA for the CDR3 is TGTGCCAGCTCGGGCGACAGGGTCGCCTACGAGCAGTACTTC.

CDR3 residues: CASSLSAGLAVYNEQFF. DNA of the CDR3: TGTGCCAGCAGTTTATCGGCGGGACTAGCGGTCTATAATGAGCAGTTCTTC. The rearrangement uses TRBV27 and TRBJ2-1, with 11 bases that match TRBD2. V dropped 0 bases and J dropped 7; count of bases not matched to a gene: 8. The CDR3 is 17 residues long. The germline V gene encodes CDR1 MNHEY and CDR2 SMNVEV (reference sequence).

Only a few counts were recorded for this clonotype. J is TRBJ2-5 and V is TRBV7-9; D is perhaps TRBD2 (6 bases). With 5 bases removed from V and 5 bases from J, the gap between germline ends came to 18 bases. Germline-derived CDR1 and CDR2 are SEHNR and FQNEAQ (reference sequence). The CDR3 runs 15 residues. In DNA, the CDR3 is TGTGCCAGCAGCCGAGGGACTGCCCTGAGCGAGACCCAGTACTTC. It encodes CASSRGTALSETQYF.

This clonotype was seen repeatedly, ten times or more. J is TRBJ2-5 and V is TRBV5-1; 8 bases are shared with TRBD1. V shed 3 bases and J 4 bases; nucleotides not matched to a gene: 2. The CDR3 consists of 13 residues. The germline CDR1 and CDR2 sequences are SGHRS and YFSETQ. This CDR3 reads CASSSGGRETQYF. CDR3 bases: TGCGCCAGCAGCTCAGGGGGCCGAGAGACCCAGTACTTC.

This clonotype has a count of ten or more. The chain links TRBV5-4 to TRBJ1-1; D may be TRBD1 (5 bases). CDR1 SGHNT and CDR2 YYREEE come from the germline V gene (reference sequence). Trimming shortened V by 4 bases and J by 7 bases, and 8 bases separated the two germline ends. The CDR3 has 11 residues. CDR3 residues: CASSLTGEAFF. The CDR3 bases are TGTGCCAGCAGCCTCACAGGTGAAGCTTTCTTT.

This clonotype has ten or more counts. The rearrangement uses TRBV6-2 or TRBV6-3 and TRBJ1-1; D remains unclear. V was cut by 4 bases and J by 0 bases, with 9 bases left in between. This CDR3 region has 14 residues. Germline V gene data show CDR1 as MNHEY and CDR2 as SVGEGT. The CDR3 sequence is CASSLGGLNTEAFF. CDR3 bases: TGTGCCAGCAGTTTGGGAGGGTTGAACACTGAAGCTTTCTTT.

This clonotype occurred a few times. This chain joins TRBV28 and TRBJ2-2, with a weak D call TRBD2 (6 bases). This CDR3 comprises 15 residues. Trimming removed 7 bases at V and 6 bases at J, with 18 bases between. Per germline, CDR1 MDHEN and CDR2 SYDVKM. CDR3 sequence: CASTQGGTYAGELFF. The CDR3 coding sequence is TGTGCCAGCACCCAAGGAGGGACCTATGCCGGGGAGCTGTTTTTT. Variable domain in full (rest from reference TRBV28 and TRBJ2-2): DVKVTQSSRYLVKRTGEKVFLECVQDMDHENMFWYRQDPGLGLRLIYFSYDVKMKEKGDIPEGYSVSREKKERFSLILESASTNQTSMYLCASTQGGTYAGELFFGEGSRLTVL.

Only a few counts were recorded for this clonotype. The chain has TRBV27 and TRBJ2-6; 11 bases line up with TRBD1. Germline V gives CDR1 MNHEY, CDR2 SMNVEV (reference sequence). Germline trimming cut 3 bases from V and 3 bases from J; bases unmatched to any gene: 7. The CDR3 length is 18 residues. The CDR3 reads CASSFIGQGALGANVLTF. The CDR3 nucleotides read TGTGCCAGCAGTTTCATAGGACAGGGGGCGCTTGGGGCCAACGTCCTGACTTTC.

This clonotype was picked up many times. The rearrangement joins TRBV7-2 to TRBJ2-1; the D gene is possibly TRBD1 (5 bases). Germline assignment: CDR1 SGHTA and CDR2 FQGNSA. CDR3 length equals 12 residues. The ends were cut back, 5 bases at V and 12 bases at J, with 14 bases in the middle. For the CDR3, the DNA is TGTGCCAGCAGCCAAAGGGGTTTATGGCAGTTCTTC. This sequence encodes CASSQRGLWQFF.

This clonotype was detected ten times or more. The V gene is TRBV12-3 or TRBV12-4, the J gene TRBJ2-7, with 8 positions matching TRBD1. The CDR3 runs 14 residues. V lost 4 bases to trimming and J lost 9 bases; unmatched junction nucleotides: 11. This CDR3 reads CASSWTGYLPGQYF. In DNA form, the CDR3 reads TGTGCCAGCAGTTGGACAGGGTATCTCCCCGGGCAGTACTTC.

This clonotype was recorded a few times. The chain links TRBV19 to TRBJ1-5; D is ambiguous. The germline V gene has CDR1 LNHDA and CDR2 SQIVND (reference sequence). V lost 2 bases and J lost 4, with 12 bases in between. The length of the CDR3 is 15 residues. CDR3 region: CASSIPGTPNQPQHF. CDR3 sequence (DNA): TGTGCCAGTAGTATACCGGGTACCCCTAATCAGCCCCAGCATTTT.

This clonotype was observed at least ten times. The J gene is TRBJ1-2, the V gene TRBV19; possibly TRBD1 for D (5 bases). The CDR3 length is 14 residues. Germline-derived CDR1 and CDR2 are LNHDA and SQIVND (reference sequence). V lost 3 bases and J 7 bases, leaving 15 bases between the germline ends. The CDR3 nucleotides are TGTGCCAGTAGTATTGGGGGACCCACCAGTGGCTACACCTTC. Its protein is CASSIGGPTSGYTF.

The CDR3 region is CASSFLGLAGGELFF. CDR3 coding DNA: TGTGCCAGCAGCTTCCTGGGACTAGCGGGCGGGGAGCTGTTTTTT. The chain couples TRBV28 to TRBJ2-2, with 12 bases fitting TRBD2. CDR1 is MDHEN and CDR2 is SYDVKM in the germline V gene. The CDR3 is 15 residues long. The ends lost 6 bases at V and 7 bases at J; junction bases unmatched: 6.

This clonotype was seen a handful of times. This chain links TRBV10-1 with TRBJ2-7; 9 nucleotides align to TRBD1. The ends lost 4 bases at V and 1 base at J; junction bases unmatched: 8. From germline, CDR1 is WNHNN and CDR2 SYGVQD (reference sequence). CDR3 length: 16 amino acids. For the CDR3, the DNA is TGCGCCAGCAGTGCAACCGGGACAGGGATATCCTACGAGCAGTACTTC. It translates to CASSATGTGISYEQYF.

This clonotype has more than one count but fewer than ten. The DNA of the CDR3 is TGCGCCAGCAGCTATTTGGTCACGAGCAATGAGCAGTTCTTC. This codes for CASSYLVTSNEQFF. The J gene is TRBJ2-1, the V gene TRBV5-1; D gene ambiguous. V was pared by 3 bases and J by 6 bases, with 13 bases between. The length of the CDR3 is 14 residues. Germline CDR1 is SGHRS and CDR2 is YFSETQ.

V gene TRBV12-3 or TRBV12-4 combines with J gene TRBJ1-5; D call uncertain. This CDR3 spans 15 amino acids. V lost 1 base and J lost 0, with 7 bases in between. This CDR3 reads CASSLVLYSNQPQHF. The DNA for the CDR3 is TGTGCCAGCAGTTTAGTTCTATATAGCAATCAGCCCCAGCATTTT.

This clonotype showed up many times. This CDR3 reads CASSPPSRGPYEQYF. In DNA, the CDR3 is TGTGCCAGCTCACCACCATCCAGGGGACCCTACGAGCAGTACTTC. The chain recombines TRBV18 with TRBJ2-7, with a tentative D call TRBD1 (6 bases). CDR1 is KGHSH and CDR2 is LQKENI in the germline V gene. This CDR3 is 15 amino acids long. V lost 0 bases to trimming and J lost 2 bases, with 11 bases between them. The full variable domain, rest sourced from reference TRBV18 and TRBJ2-7, is NAGVMQNPRHLVRRRGQEARLRCSPMKGHSHVYWYRQLPEEGLKFMVYLQKENIIDESGMPKERFSAEFPKEGPSILRIQQVVRGDSAAYFCASSPPSRGPYEQYFGPGTRLTVT.

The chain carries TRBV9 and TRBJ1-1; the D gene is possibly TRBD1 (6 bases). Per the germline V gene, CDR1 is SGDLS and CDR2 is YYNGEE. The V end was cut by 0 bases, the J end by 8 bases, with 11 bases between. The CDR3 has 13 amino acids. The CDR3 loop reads CASSVASGTEAFF. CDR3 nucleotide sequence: TGTGCCAGCAGCGTAGCTTCAGGGACAGAAGCTTTCTTT.

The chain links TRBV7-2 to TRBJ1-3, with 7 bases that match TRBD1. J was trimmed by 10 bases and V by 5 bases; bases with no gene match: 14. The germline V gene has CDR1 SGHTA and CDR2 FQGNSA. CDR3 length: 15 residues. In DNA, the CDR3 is TGTGCCAGCAGCCCCCGACAGGGAACTCAATCTACCATATATTTT. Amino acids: CASSPRQGTQSTIYF.

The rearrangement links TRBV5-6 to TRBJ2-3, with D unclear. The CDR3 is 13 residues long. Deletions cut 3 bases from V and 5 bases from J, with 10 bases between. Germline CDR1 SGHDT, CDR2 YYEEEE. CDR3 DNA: TGTGCCAGCAGCTCGCCTACGGGAGATACGCAGTATTTT. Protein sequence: CASSSPTGDTQYF.

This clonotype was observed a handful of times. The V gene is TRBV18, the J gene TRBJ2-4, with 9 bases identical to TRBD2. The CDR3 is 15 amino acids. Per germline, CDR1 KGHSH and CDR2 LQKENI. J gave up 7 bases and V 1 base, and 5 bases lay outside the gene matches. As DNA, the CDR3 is TGTGCCAGCTCACCACGGCGGGAGGGCCCCAACATTCAGTACTTC. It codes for CASSPRREGPNIQYF. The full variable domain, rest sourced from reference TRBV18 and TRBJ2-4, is NAGVMQNPRHLVRRRGQEARLRCSPMKGHSHVYWYRQLPEEGLKFMVYLQKENIIDESGMPKERFSAEFPKEGPSILRIQQVVRGDSAAYFCASSPRREGPNIQYFGAGTRLSVL.

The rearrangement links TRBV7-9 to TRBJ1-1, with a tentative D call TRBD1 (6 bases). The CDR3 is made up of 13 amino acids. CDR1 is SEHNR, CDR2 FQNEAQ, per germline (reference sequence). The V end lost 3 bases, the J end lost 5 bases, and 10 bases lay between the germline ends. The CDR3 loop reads CASSFQGWTEAFF. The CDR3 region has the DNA TGTGCCAGCAGCTTTCAGGGGTGGACTGAAGCTTTCTTT.

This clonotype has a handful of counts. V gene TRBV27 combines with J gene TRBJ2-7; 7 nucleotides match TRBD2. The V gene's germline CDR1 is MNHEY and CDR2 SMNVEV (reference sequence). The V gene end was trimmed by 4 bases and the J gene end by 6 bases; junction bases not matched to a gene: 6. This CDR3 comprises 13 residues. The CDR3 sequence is CASSWAGAGEQYF. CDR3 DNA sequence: TGTGCCAGCAGTTGGGCGGGAGCGGGCGAGCAGTACTTC.

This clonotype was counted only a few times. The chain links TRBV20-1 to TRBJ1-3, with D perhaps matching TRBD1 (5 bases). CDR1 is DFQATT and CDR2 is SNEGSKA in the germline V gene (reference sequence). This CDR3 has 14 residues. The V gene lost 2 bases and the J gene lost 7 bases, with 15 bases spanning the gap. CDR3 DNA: TGCAGTGCTAGATCAGGGACCGACCTGAACACCATATATTTT. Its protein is CSARSGTDLNTIYF.

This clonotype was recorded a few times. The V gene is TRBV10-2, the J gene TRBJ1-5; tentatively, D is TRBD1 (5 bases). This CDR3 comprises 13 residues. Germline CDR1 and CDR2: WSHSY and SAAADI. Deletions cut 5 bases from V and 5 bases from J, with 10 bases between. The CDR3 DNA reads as TGCGCCAGCAGTTTAGGGACGGATCAGCCCCAGCATTTT. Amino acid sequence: CASSLGTDQPQHF.

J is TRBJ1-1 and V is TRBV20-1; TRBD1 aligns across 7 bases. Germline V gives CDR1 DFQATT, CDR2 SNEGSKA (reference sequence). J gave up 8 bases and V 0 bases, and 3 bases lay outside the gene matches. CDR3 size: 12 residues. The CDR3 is CSARDVDREAFF. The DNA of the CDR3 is TGCAGTGCTAGAGATGTGGACAGGGAAGCTTTCTTT.

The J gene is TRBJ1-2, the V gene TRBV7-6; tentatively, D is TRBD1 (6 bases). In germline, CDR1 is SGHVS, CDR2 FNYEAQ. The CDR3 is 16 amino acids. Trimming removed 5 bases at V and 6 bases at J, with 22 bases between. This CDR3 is CASSRTQGQTYNGYTF. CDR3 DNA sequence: TGTGCCAGCAGCCGAACCCAAGGACAGACGTACAATGGCTACACCTTC.

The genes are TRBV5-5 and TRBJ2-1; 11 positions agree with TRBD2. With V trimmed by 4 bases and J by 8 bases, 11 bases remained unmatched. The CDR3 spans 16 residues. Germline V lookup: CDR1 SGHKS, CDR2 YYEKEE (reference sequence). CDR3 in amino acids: CASSRIGLAGGHEQFF. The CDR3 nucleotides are TGTGCCAGCAGCCGGATTGGGCTAGCGGGAGGCCATGAGCAGTTCTTC.